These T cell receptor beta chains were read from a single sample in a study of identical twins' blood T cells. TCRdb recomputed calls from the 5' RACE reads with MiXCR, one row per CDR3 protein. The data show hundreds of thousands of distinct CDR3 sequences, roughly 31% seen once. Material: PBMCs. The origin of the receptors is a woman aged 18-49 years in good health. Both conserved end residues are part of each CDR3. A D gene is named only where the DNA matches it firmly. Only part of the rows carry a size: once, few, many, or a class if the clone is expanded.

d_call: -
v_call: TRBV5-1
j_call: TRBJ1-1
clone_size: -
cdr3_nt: TGCGCCAGCAGCTCAAGCGGCCACACTGAAGCTTTCTTT
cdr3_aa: CASSSSGHTEAFF

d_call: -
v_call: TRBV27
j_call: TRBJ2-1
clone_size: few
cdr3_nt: TGTGCCAGCAGTTTATCGAGGACCCACAATGAGCAGTTCTTC
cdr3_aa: CASSLSRTHNEQFF

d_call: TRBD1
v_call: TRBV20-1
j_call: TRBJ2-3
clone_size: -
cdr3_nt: TGCAGTGCTATATCGGACAGGGGCACAGATACGCAGTATTTT
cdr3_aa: CSAISDRGTDTQYF

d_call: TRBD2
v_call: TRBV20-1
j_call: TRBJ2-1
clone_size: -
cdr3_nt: TGCAGTGCTAGAGTTACTAGCGGGAGGGCCTACAATGAGCAGTTCTTC
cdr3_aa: CSARVTSGRAYNEQFF

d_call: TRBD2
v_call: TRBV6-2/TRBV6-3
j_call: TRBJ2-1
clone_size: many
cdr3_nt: TGTGCCAGCAGTTACAGGGAGGGTTATGAGCAGTTCTTC
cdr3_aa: CASSYREGYEQFF

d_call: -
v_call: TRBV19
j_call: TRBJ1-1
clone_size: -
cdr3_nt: TGTGCCAGTAGTAGGGATCGGGGACGTCCTGAAGCTTTCTTT
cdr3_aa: CASSRDRGRPEAFF

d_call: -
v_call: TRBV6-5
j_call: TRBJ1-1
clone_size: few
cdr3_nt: TGTGCCAGCAGTTCGGAGGGTCTGAACACTGAAGCTTTCTTT
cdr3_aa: CASSSEGLNTEAFF

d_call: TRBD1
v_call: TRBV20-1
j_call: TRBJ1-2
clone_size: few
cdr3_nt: TGCAGTGCTACTGGGACAGGGACTGGCTACACCTTC
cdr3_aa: CSATGTGTGYTF

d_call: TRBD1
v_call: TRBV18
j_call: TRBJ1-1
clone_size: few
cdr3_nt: TGTGCCAGCTCACCGGACAGGGGTCAGGCTGAAGCCTTCTTT
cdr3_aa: CASSPDRGQAEAFF

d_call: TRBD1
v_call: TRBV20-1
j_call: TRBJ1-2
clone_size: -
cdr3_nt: TGCAGTGCTAGAGATCCTGGGACAGGGCATAACTATGGCTACACCTTC
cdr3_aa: CSARDPGTGHNYGYTF

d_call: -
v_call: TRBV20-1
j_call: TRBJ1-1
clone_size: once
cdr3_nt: TGCAGTGTTCATTGGGGGACTGAAGCTTTCTTT
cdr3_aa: CSVHWGTEAFF

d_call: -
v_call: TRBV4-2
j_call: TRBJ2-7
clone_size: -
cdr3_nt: TGTGCCAGCAGCCAAGAGGTCGAGCAGTACTTC
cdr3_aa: CASSQEVEQYF

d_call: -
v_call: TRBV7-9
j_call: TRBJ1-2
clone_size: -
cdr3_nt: TGTGCCAGCAGCTCGATCCTGTGGCAGGGCGGTGGCTACACCTTC
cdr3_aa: CASSSILWQGGGYTF

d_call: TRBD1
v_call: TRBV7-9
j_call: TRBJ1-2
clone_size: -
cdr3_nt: TGTGCCAGCAGCCTAGGACAGGGTGCTGGCAACACCTTC
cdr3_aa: CASSLGQGAGNTF

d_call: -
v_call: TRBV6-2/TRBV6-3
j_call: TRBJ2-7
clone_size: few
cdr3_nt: TGTGCCAGCAGTTATGAGGCACCCGGACTATCCGCCTACGAGCAGTACTTC
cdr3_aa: CASSYEAPGLSAYEQYF

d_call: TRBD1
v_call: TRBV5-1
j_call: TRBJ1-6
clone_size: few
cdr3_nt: TGCGCCAGCAGCCTTGAAGGGACAGGGATGAGCTCCTATAATTCACCCCTCCACTTT
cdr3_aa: CASSLEGTGMSSYNSPLHF

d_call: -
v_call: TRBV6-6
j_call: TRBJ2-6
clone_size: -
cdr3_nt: TGTGCCAGCACCCAGGGCTCTGGGGCCAACGTCCTGACTTTC
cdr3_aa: CASTQGSGANVLTF

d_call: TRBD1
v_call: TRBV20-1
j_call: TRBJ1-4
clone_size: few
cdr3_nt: TGCAGTGCTAGGGGACAGGCAGCCGAAAAACTGTTTTTT
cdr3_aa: CSARGQAAEKLFF

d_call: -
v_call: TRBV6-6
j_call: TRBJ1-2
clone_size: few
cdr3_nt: TGTGCCAGCAGTTTAGAAGGGGTGAGCGGCTACACCTTC
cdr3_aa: CASSLEGVSGYTF

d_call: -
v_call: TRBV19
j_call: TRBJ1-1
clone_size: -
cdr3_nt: TGTGCCAGTAGCGGCAGGCAGACAGCTTTCTTT
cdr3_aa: CASSGRQTAFF

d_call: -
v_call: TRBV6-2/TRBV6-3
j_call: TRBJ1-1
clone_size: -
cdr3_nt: TGTGCCAGCCAGGGAGGGACGAACACTGAAGCTTTCTTT
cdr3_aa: CASQGGTNTEAFF

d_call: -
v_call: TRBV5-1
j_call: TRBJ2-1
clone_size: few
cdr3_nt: TGCGCCAGCAGCTCGGCCGGTATCAGCTCCTACAATGAGCAGTTCTTC
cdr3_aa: CASSSAGISSYNEQFF

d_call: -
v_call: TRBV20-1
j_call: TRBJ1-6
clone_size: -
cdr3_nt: TGCAGTGCTCCTAAACAGGGTGAAGGGACACCCCTCCACTTT
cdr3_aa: CSAPKQGEGTPLHF

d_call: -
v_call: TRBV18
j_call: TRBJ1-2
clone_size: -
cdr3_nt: TGTGCCAGCTCAAGTAGGGGACGAAGACTCTGGCATGGCTACACCTTC
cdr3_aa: CASSSRGRRLWHGYTF

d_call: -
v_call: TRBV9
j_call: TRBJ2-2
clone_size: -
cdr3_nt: TGTGCCAGCAGCTCCACTGGGAGGTCCCTAACCGGGGAGCTGTTTTTT
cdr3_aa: CASSSTGRSLTGELFF

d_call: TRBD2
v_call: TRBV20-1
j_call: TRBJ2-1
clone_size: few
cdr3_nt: TGCAGTGCTAGTAGGGCTAGCGGGAGTGAATACAATGAGCAGTTCTTC
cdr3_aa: CSASRASGSEYNEQFF

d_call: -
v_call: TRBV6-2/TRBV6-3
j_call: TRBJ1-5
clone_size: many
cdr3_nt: TGTGCCAGCAGTACGATAGGGGATTATCAGCCCCAGCATTTT
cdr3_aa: CASSTIGDYQPQHF

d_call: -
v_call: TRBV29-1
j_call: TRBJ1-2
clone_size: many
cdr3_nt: TGCAGCGTTGCTCGTAGCGGGGCTAATAATGGCTACACCTTC
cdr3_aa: CSVARSGANNGYTF

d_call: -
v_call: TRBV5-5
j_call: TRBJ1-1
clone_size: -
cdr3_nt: TGTGCCAGCAGCTTGGTTTGGGGGGCGAACACTGAAGCTTTCTTT
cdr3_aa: CASSLVWGANTEAFF

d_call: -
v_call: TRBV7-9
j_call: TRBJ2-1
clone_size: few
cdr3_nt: TGTGCCAGCAGCCCCAGCGGTTCCAGCTCCTACAATGAGCAGTTCTTC
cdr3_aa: CASSPSGSSSYNEQFF

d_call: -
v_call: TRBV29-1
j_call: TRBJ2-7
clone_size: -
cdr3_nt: TGCAGCGTTACCGTCCTTAGCTCCTACGAGCAGTACTTC
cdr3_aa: CSVTVLSSYEQYF

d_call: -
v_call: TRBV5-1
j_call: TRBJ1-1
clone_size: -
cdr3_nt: TGCGCCAGCACCGCCCCAGAACTAACGAACACTGAAGCTTTCTTT
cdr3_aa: CASTAPELTNTEAFF

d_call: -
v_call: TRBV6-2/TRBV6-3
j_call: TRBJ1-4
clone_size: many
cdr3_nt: TGTGCCAGCAGTTACAGGGGTGTTGAAAAACTGTTTTTT
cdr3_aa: CASSYRGVEKLFF

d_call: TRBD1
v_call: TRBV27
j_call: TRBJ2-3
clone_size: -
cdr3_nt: TGTGCCAGCAGTTCACAGGGGGCGCTTACAGATACGCAGTATTTT
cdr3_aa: CASSSQGALTDTQYF

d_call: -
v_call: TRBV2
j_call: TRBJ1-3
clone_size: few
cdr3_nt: TGTGCCAGCAGCGTGGACGGGAGCTCTGGAAACACCATATATTTT
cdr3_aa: CASSVDGSSGNTIYF

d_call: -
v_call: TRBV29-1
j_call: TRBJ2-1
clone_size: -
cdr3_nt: TGCAGCCCGTATCCTAGCGTATCCTACAATGAGCAGCTCTTC
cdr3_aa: CSPYPSVSYNEQLF

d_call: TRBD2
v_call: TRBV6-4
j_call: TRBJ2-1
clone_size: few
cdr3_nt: TGTGCCAGCAGTGAAGGGACTACCTCGGGCAATGAGCAGTTCTTC
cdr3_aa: CASSEGTTSGNEQFF

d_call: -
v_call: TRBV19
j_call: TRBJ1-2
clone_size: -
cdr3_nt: TGTGCCAGTAATCGGGCCTCTAACCATGGCTACACCTTC
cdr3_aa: CASNRASNHGYTF

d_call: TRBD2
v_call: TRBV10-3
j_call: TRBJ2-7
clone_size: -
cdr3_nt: TGTGCCATCAGCGAAAAATTGGGACTAGTGGACAACTCCTACGAGCAGTACTTC
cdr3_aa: CAISEKLGLVDNSYEQYF

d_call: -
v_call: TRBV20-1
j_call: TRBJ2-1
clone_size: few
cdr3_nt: TGCAGCCCCACCTTCAATGAGCAGTTCTTC
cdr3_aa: CSPTFNEQFF

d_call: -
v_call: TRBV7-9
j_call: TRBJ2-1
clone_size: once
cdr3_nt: TGTGCCAGCTGGGTGACCAATGAGCAGTTCTTC
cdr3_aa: CASWVTNEQFF

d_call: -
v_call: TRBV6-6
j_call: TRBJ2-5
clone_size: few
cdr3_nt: TGTGCCAGCAGCCGGCGAGTACAAGAGACCCAGTACTTC
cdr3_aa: CASSRRVQETQYF

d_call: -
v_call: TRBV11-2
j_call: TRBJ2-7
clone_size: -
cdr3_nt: TGTGCCAGCAGCTGGGGGAGGACAATCTACGAGCAGTACTTC
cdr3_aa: CASSWGRTIYEQYF

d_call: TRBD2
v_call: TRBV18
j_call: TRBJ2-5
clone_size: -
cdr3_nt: TGTGCCAGCTCACCATTGTTAGCGGGACAAGAGACCCAGTACTTC
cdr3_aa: CASSPLLAGQETQYF

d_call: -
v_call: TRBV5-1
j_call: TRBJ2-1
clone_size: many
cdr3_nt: TGCGCCAGCAGCTTGCCCGGAAATGAGCAGTTCTTC
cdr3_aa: CASSLPGNEQFF

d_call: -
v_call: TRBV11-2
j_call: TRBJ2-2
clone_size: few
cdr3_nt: TGTGCCAGCAGCCTACAGGGATCGGACGGGGAGCTGTTTTTT
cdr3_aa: CASSLQGSDGELFF

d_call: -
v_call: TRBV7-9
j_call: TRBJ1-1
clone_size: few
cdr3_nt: TGTGCCAGCAGCTTAGGAGGGCGGGGGGGGAACACTGAAGCTTTCTTT
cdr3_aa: CASSLGGRGGNTEAFF

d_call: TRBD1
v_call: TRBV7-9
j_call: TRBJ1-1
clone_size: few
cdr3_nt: TGTGCCAGCAGCGGGACAGGGAAAGCTTTCTTT
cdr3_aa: CASSGTGKAFF

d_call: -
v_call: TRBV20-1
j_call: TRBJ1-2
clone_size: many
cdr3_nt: TGCAGTGCTAGATCCCCTAGAATGGGGGCGGATGGCTACACCTTC
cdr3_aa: CSARSPRMGADGYTF

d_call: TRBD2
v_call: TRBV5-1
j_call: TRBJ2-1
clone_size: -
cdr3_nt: TGCGCCAGCAGCCAACTAGCGGGTCTCTACAATGAGCAGTTCTTC
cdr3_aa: CASSQLAGLYNEQFF